Only a few counts were recorded for the clone carrying this T cell receptor (beta chain). These data come from a study of T-cell memory formation after mild COVID-19. Study background: TCR clusters were largely donor specific.

The CDR3 sequence is 16 residues long. V lost 0 bases to trimming and J lost 6 bases, with 15 bases between them. CDR1 and CDR2 from the germline V gene are SEHNR and FQNEAQ (reference sequence). From the 5' RACE reads, TCRdb called clonotypes with MiXCR, one entry per CDR3 protein. Of about 400,000 distinct CDR3 sequences listed, about 22% were seen once; the top ten hold approximately 14%. The source material was PBMCs or a T cell subset sorted from them (not recorded which). This TCR derives from an adult woman who had mild COVID-19 (a few samples of this study predate the infection). Cell type and time point are not known. The V gene is TRBV7-9, the J gene TRBJ1-5, with a possible D match to TRBD1 (6 bases). CDR3 sequence: CASSLAPRGGFQPQHF. The DNA for the CDR3 is TGTGCCAGCAGCTTAGCCCCCCGCGGGGGCTTTCAGCCCCAGCATTTT.